One sample yielded the 19 T cell receptor beta chains listed below, sequenced in a study of T cell changes during pregnancy in multiple sclerosis. Data came from immunoSEQ multiplex PCR; TCRdb stores just in-frame clones and leaves some out. The data contain roughly 38,000 clones, under 95% of them singletons. The input for sequencing was CD4+ T cells from peripheral blood mononuclear cells, taken in the second trimester of pregnancy. Receptor source: a female donor in good health, enrolled as a control in a pregnancy study.

The chain uses TRBV28 and TRBJ2-1; a possible D gene is TRBD1 (6 bases). The germline CDR1 and CDR2 sequences are MDHEN and SYDVKM. The CDR3 consists of 16 residues. Trimming removed 6 bases from V and 10 bases from J, with 25 bases in between. CDR3 protein: CASSIGPLTGSWEQFF. The CDR3 coding sequence is TGTGCCAGCAGCATAGGCCCCCTGACAGGTTCGTGGGAGCAGTTCTTC. The full variable domain, with the rest looked up from reference TRBV28 and TRBJ2-1, is DVKVTQSSRYLVKRTGEKVFLECVQDMDHENMFWYRQDPGLGLRLIYFSYDVKMKEKGDIPEGYSVSREKKERFSLILESASTNQTSMYLCASSIGPLTGSWEQFFGPGTRLTVL.

The chain employs TRBV6-1 and TRBJ2-3, with D perhaps TRBD1 (5 bases). Germline V lookup: CDR1 MNHNS, CDR2 SASEGT. This CDR3 is 17 amino acids long. The V and J ends lost 4 bases and 1 base respectively, with 18 bases between them. The CDR3 sequence is CASSGGHLSRGTDTQYF. The DNA for the CDR3 is TGTGCCAGCAGTGGCGGACACCTCTCCAGGGGCACAGATACGCAGTATTTT.

J is TRBJ1-2 and V is TRBV7-2; D is possibly TRBD1 (5 bases). Trimming removed 1 base at V and 4 bases at J, with 7 bases between. The CDR3 length is 13 residues. The V gene's germline CDR1 is SGHTA and CDR2 FQGNSA. The CDR3 bases are TGTGCCAGCAGCTTAGACAGGCCCTATGGCTACACCTTC. Its translation is CASSLDRPYGYTF.

CDR3 loop: CASRRGQPNTEAFF. As DNA, the CDR3 is TGCGCCAGCCGGCGGGGACAGCCGAACACTGAAGCTTTCTTT. V gene TRBV4-1 combines with J gene TRBJ1-1; 7 bases agree with TRBD1. With V trimmed by 8 bases and J by 1 base, 7 bases remained unmatched. Germline CDR1 reads MGHRA; CDR2 reads YSYEKL. The CDR3 has 14 residues.

The chain couples TRBV9 to TRBJ2-5; D not resolved. V lost 0 bases and J lost 1, with 7 bases in between. The CDR3 consists of 14 residues. Germline V CDR1 and CDR2: SGDLS, YYNGEE. Here the CDR3 DNA reads TGTGCCAGCAGCGTAGCGCCAGGCCAAGAGACCCAGTACTTC. Residues: CASSVAPGQETQYF.

V gene TRBV18 combines with J gene TRBJ1-4; 12 bases line up with TRBD1. CDR1 is KGHSH and CDR2 is LQKENI in the germline V gene. This CDR3 has 15 amino acids. The trim removed 6 bases at V and 7 bases at J, leaving 6 bases unmatched. The CDR3 DNA reads as TGTGCCAGCTCGCCGGGACAGGGGGCAAGTGAAAAACTGTTTTTT. It is translated as CASSPGQGASEKLFF.

This chain joins TRBV2 and TRBJ1-2; D uncertain. CDR1 SNHLY and CDR2 FYNNEI come from the germline V gene. This CDR3 contains 13 residues. Trimming cost V 6 bases and J 3 bases, with 11 bases left between them. As DNA, the CDR3 is TGTGCCAGCAGGGAGGGTAGGGACTATGGCTACACCTTC. This translates into CASREGRDYGYTF.

The V call is TRBV7-3, the J call TRBJ2-2; the D gene is possibly TRBD1 (5 bases). Trimming removed 4 bases at V and 7 bases at J, with 10 bases between. This CDR3 has 13 residues. In germline, CDR1 is SGHTA, CDR2 FQGTGA. CDR3 sequence (DNA): TGTGCCAGCAGCTCAACTGACAGCGGGGAGCTGTTTTTT. Residues: CASSSTDSGELFF.

The rearrangement joins TRBV4-2 to TRBJ2-3; TRBD2 aligns across 11 bases. From germline, CDR1 is LGHNA and CDR2 YNFKEQ. There are 16 residues in the CDR3. With V trimmed by 4 bases and J by 8 bases, 11 bases remained unmatched. The DNA for the CDR3 is TGTGCCAGCAGCCTAATTAGCGGGGGGGCCGAGGCTACGCAGTATTTT. Its translation is CASSLISGGAEATQYF.

This clone came up a few times. The chain uses TRBV29-1 and TRBJ1-5; D is possibly TRBD1 (6 bases). The CDR3 contains 13 residues. Germline CDR1 and CDR2: SQVTM and ANQGSEA. The V end was cut by 6 bases, the J end by 1 base, with 10 bases between. CDR3 bases: TGCAGCGTACGGGACACAAGCAATCAGCCCCAGCATTTT. Its protein product is CSVRDTSNQPQHF. The full variable domain, completed using reference TRBV29-1 and TRBJ1-5, is SAVISQKPSRDICQRGTSLTIQCQVDSQVTMMFWYRQQPGQSLTLIATANQGSEATYESGFVIDKFPISRPNLTFSTLTVSNMSPEDSSIYLCSVRDTSNQPQHFGDGTRLSIL.

This clone has a single count. The genes are TRBV10-1 and TRBJ2-5, with D tentatively TRBD2 (6 bases). The J call may be mistaken, given a closer DNA end match to TRBJ2-7. CDR1 is WNHNN, CDR2 SYGVQD, per germline (reference sequence). This CDR3 is 18 amino acids long. DNA of the CDR3: TGCGCCAGCAGTGAGGGTTGGGGGGAATACCCGTTCCCCTACGAGCAGTACTTC. Translated, it gives CASSEGWGEYPFPYEQYF.

In DNA form, the CDR3 reads TGCGCCAGCAGCCAAGAGTCGGGAAGCTATGGCTACACCTTC. Translating gives CASSQESGSYGYTF. The genes are TRBV4-3 and TRBJ1-2; D gene ambiguous. Trimming left V 0 bases short and J 4 bases short, with 9 bases between. The germline V gene encodes CDR1 LGHNA and CDR2 YSLEER. The CDR3 runs 14 residues.

The V call is TRBV7-2, the J call TRBJ1-1, with a possible D match to TRBD1 (6 bases). Germline V gene lookup returns CDR1 SGHTA and CDR2 FQGNSA. The CDR3 has 13 amino acids. Trimming removed 5 bases at V and 5 bases at J, with 12 bases between. CDR3 sequence: CASSPRGGTEAFF. As DNA, the CDR3 is TGTGCCAGCAGCCCCAGGGGTGGTACTGAAGCTTTCTTT.

The chain joins TRBV10-3 to TRBJ1-1; a weak D match, TRBD1 (6 bases). Trimming took 6 bases from V and 2 from J, leaving 13 bases between them. The germline V gene encodes CDR1 ENHRY and CDR2 SYGVKD. This CDR3 comprises 14 residues. CDR3 sequence: CAIREQGSNTEAFF. The CDR3 nucleotides are TGTGCCATCAGAGAACAGGGATCCAACACTGAAGCTTTCTTT.

The chain is built from TRBV9 and TRBJ1-2; D might be TRBD1 (6 bases). V lost 2 bases to trimming and J lost 8 bases, with 16 bases between them. Germline loops: CDR1 SGDLS, CDR2 YYNGEE. CDR3 length equals 14 residues. CDR3 residues: CASSVTNRVEGYTF. The DNA for the CDR3 is TGTGCCAGCAGCGTCACGAACAGGGTGGAAGGCTACACCTTC.

CDR3 DNA sequence: TGTGCCAGCAGTAGCGGGGCGACTCAAAAGGAGCAGTTCTTC. This translates into CASSSGATQKEQFF. The chain has TRBV6-4 and TRBJ2-1, with TRBD2 matching 7 bases. V trimming: 5 bases; J trimming: 10 bases; junction bases outside the gene matches: 11. The CDR3 loop spans 14 amino acids. The germline V gene encodes CDR1 MRHNA and CDR2 SNTAGT.

This clone appeared once. The gene calls are TRBV11-2 and TRBJ2-3; 10 bases map to TRBD2. Germline values: CDR1 SGHAT, CDR2 FQNNGV. After removal of 0 bases from V and 6 bases from J, the junction contained 12 bases not matched to a gene. CDR3 length: 18 residues. CDR3 amino acids: CASSLDRVSGGFHDTQYF. The CDR3 DNA follows: TGTGCCAGCAGCTTAGATCGAGTTAGCGGGGGGTTCCACGATACGCAGTATTTT.

The chain carries TRBV7-9 and TRBJ2-2; 10 bases map to TRBD1. The CDR3 is made up of 15 amino acids. CDR1 is SEHNR, CDR2 FQNEAQ, per germline (reference sequence). The junction had 4 bases not matched to a gene; V was cut back by 4 bases and J by 5 bases. CDR3 sequence: CASSSGTGVTGELFF. In nucleotides, the CDR3 is TGTGCCAGCAGCTCCGGGACAGGGGTAACCGGGGAGCTGTTTTTT.

The chain recombines TRBV5-6 with TRBJ2-2; 8 nucleotides match TRBD1. V shed 3 bases, J shed 5 bases, and the junction held 3 bases outside the gene matches. Germline loops: CDR1 SGHDT, CDR2 YYEEEE. The CDR3 covers 14 residues. This CDR3 reads CASSYRTGTGELFF. CDR3 DNA sequence: TGTGCCAGCAGCTATCGGACAGGGACCGGGGAGCTGTTTTTT.